What follows is one T cell receptor beta chain and its context. The sample belongs to a study of identical twins. TCRdb fed the 5' RACE reads into MiXCR, producing one record per CDR3 protein. The sample includes some 500,000 distinct CDR3 sequences, around 20% of them seen just once. The V gene's germline CDR1 is DFQATT and CDR2 SNEGSKA (reference sequence). V was shortened by 6 bases and J by 7 bases, with 16 bases between the two germline ends. The CDR3 runs to 13 residues. These records were also assigned to another study, of T cells expressing NK-cell markers.

The sequence was obtained from a woman aged 18 to 35 in good health. The rearrangement joins TRBV20-1 to TRBJ1-5; possible D gene TRBD1, 5 bases. Sequenced sample: CD4+ T cells sorted from blood. The CDR3 coding sequence is TGCAGTGCCCGACCGGGGACGGGGCAGCCCCAGCATTTT. The encoded protein is CSARPGTGQPQHF.